This TCR beta chain stems from a study of blood T cell repertoires in COVID-19. Study background: The United States, Italy and Spain provided the acute and convalescent COVID-19 samples.

CDR3 length: 14 residues. After removal of 3 bases from V and 4 bases from J, the junction contained 5 bases not matched to a gene. From germline, CDR1 is GTSNPN and CDR2 SVGIG (reference sequence). How the authors handled the data: Amplification with reference gene primers provided the estimates of nucleated cell counts. Measured with immunoSEQ multiplex PCR; TCRdb has only the in-frame clones, and not every one. Clonal size and the V and J genes are those of that table, whereas D and trimming came from the DNA. The sample yields about 250,000 clones, approximately 85% seen once. The study recruited people aged roughly 18 to 89 years across approximately 24 US areas.

The rearrangement links TRBV30 to TRBJ1-4; 7 bases agree with TRBD1. The sequence derives from a woman aged 45 to 65 with acute COVID-19. The sequencing input was PBMCs or T cells enriched from blood (not recorded which). The CDR3 sequence: CAWSGTVGNEKLFF. The CDR3 DNA reads TGTGCCTGGAGCGGGACAGTCGGTAATGAAAAACTGTTTTTT.